One T cell receptor (beta chain) is described in this entry. Its cognate antigen is unknown. An end of the junction does not agree with germline; a read error may underlie this. Treatment of any kind had been given to no patient before thyroid surgery. Original methodology: The study's classifier, a distant-metastasis tool for papillary thyroid cancer, was built using CDR3 differences across clinicopathological groups. Using MiXCR, TCRdb reanalyzed the PCR reads. TCRdb's processing, not the study's, gives the V and J calls here. Of approximately 20,000 clones listed, 25% to 35% are singletons. The data were taken from a study of metastatic and nonmetastatic thyroid tumors. Findings of the study overall: In blood and tumor, TCR beta diversity was reportedly significantly higher in malignant thyroid tumors than in benign nodules.

The source material was tumor tissue. This clonotype was obtained from a female donor with papillary thyroid cancer or a benign thyroid nodule (not recorded which). Some clones in this sample may be carry-over from other donors' samples.

The CDR3 DNA sequence: TGTGTCAGCAGCTTACTTCCGGGACTAGCGGGAGGAGACAATGAGCAGTTCTTC. It yields the protein CVSSLLPGLAGGDNEQFF. The genes are TRBV11-1 and TRBJ2-1; 15 bases line up with TRBD2. The germline V gene encodes CDR1 SGHAT and CDR2 FQDESV (reference sequence). The CDR3 has 18 amino acids.